These 7 T cell receptor beta chains originate from one sample sequenced in a study of control samples from healthy donors and cancer patients. TCRdb's table, derived via immunoSEQ multiplex PCR, lists solely in-frame clones and lacks some. The data show approximately 17,000 clones, about 89% seen once. Source material: PBMCs. The receptor set was obtained from a man aged 55 to 70 with head and neck cancer.

V usage is TRBV18 and J usage is TRBJ1-1, with 8 nucleotides matching TRBD1. V was pared by 6 bases and J by 4 bases, with 19 bases of the junction left unmatched. The CDR3 sequence is 18 residues long. The germline V gene encodes CDR1 KGHSH and CDR2 LQKENI. CDR3 sequence (DNA): TGTGCCAGCTCTTCAAGGATGGCAGGGGGCACCTTGGGCACTGAAGCTTTCTTT. Translating it yields CASSSRMAGGTLGTEAFF.

The chain employs TRBV4-1 and TRBJ1-4; D remains ambiguous. V lost 0 bases to trimming and J lost 15 bases, with 11 bases between them. In germline, CDR1 is MGHRA, CDR2 YSYEKL. The CDR3 sequence is 12 residues long. DNA for the CDR3: TGCGCCAGCAGCCAAGAAGTGGGAGAGATGTTTTTT. Translating gives CASSQEVGEMFF.

The rearrangement uses TRBV19 and TRBJ1-5; no clear D. The CDR3 is 14 amino acids. V was shortened by 1 base and J by 3 bases, with 7 bases between the two germline ends. The germline CDR1 and CDR2 sequences are LNHDA and SQIVND (reference sequence). The CDR3, as DNA: TGTGCCAGTAGTATAGTTACTTCCAATCAGCCCCAGCATTTT. Protein: CASSIVTSNQPQHF.

The rearrangement joins TRBV9 to TRBJ2-3, with 9 bases lining up with TRBD2. CDR1 SGDLS and CDR2 YYNGEE come from the germline V gene. This CDR3 contains 17 residues. V lost 0 bases to trimming and J lost 2 bases; unmatched junction nucleotides: 7. CDR3 protein: CASSVGVAGAVTDTQYF. The DNA of the CDR3 is TGTGCCAGCAGCGTAGGGGTAGCGGGGGCCGTCACAGATACGCAGTATTTT. Full variable domain (missing parts from reference TRBV9 and TRBJ2-3): DSGVTQTPKHLITATGQRVTLRCSPRSGDLSVYWYQQSLDQGLQFLIQYYNGEERAKGNILERFSAQQFPDLHSELNLSSLELGDSALYFCASSVGVAGAVTDTQYFGPGTRLTVL.

The rearrangement uses TRBV6-6 and TRBJ1-3; D possibly corresponds to TRBD1 (6 bases). Germline assignment: CDR1 MNHNY and CDR2 SVGAGI (reference sequence). The CDR3 extends over 14 amino acids. V lost 7 bases and J lost 6, with 16 bases in between. In nucleotides, the CDR3 is TGTGCCAGCACCTCGGGGGCTGCTGTAAACACCATATATTTT. It translates to CASTSGAAVNTIYF.

The chain is built from TRBV4-2 and TRBJ2-1, with TRBD2 identical over 9 bases. Germline assignment: CDR1 LGHNA and CDR2 YNFKEQ. This CDR3 region has 14 residues. V lost 5 bases, J lost 9 bases, and 8 bases stayed unmatched. The CDR3 protein is CASSGGGVEGEQFF. In nucleotides, the CDR3 is TGTGCCAGCAGCGGCGGGGGGGTGGAGGGTGAGCAGTTCTTC.

V and J are TRBV29-1 and TRBJ1-2; possible D gene TRBD1, 5 bases. The CDR3 sequence is 10 residues long. Per germline, CDR1 SQVTM and CDR2 ANQGSEA. With 8 bases removed from V and 6 bases from J, the gap between germline ends came to 10 bases. CDR3 sequence (DNA): TGCAGCTCCGGGACGGATGGCTACACCTTC. The encoded protein is CSSGTDGYTF. Combining the CDR3 with reference TRBV29-1 and TRBJ1-2 gives the whole variable domain SAVISQKPSRDICQRGTSLTIQCQVDSQVTMMFWYRQQPGQSLTLIATANQGSEATYESGFVIDKFPISRPNLTFSTLTVSNMSPEDSSIYLCSSGTDGYTFGSGTRLTVV.